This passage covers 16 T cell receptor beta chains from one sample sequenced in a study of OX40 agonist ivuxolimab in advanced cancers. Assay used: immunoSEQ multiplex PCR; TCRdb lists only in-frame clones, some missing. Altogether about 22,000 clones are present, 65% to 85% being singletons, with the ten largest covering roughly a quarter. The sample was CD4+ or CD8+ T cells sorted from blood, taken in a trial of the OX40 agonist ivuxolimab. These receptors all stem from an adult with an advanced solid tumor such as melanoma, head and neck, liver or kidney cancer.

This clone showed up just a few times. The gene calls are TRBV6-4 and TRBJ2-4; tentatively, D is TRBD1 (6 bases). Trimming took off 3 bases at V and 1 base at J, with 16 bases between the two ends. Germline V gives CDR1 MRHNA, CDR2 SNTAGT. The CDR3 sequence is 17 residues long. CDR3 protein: CASSESAGEGAKNIQYF. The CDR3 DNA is TGTGCCAGCAGTGAGAGCGCAGGGGAAGGGGCCAAAAACATTCAGTACTTC.

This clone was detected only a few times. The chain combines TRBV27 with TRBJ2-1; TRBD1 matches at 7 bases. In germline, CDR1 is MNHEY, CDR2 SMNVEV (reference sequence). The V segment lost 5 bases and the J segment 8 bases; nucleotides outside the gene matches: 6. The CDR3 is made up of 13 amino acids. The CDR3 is CASSPYRGDEQFF. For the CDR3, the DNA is TGTGCCAGCAGTCCATACAGGGGCGATGAGCAGTTCTTC.

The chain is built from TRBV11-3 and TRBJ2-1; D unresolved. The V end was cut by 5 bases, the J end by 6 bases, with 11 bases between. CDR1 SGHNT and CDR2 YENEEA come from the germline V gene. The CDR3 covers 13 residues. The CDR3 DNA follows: TGTGCCAGCAGCCCCTACTTAGGCAATGAGCAGTTCTTC. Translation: CASSPYLGNEQFF.

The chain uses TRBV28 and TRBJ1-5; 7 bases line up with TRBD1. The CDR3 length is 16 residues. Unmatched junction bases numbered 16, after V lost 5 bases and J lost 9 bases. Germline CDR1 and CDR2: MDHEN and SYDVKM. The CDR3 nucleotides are TGTGCCAGCAGTGACCCGCGGACAGGACCTGGCTGGCCCCAGCATTTT. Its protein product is CASSDPRTGPGWPQHF.

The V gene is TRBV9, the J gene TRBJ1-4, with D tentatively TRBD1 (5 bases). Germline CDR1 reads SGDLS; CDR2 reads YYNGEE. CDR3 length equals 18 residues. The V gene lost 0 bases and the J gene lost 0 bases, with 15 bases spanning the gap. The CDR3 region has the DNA TGTGCCAGCAGCGTAGAAGGGGCAGACACCTCAACTAATGAAAAACTGTTTTTT. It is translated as CASSVEGADTSTNEKLFF.

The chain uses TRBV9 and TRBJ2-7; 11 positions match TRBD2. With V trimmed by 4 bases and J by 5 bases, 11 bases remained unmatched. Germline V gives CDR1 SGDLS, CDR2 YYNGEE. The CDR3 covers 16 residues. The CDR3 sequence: CASSPRETSGNNEQYF. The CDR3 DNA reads TGTGCCAGCAGCCCACGAGAGACTAGCGGGAATAACGAGCAGTACTTC.

CDR3 region: CASSYLGGYEQYF. In DNA form, the CDR3 reads TGTGCCAGCAGCTACTTAGGAGGCTACGAGCAGTACTTC. The chain uses TRBV11-2 and TRBJ2-7, with D maybe TRBD2 (5 bases). The CDR3 is 13 amino acids. The V gene's germline CDR1 is SGHAT and CDR2 FQNNGV. Trimming removed 4 bases at V and 3 bases at J, with 10 bases between.

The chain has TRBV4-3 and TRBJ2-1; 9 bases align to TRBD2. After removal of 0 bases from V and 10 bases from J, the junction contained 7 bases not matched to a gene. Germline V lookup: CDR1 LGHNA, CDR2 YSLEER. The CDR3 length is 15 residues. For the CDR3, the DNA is TGCGCCAGCAGCCAAGATATGCGGGGGGGCGGAGAGCAGTTCTTC. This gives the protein CASSQDMRGGGEQFF.

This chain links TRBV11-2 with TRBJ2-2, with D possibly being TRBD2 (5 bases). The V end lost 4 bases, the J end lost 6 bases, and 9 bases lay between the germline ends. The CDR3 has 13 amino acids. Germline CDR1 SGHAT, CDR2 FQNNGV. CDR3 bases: TGTGCCAGCAGCTACGATAGCGCCGGGGAGCTGTTTTTT. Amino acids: CASSYDSAGELFF.

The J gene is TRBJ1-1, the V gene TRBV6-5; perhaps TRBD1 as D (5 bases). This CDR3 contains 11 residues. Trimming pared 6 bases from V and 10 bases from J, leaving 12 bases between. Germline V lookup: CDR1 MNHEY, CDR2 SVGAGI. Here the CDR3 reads CASRMGVVAFF. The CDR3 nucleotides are TGTGCCAGCAGGATGGGGGTCGTAGCTTTCTTT.

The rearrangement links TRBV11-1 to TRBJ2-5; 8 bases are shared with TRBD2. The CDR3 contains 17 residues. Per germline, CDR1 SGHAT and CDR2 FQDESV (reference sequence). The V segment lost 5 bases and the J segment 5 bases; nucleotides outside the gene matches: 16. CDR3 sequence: CASSTPGGRGADETQYF. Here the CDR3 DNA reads TGTGCCAGCAGCACACCCGGGGGGCGGGGGGCCGACGAGACCCAGTACTTC.

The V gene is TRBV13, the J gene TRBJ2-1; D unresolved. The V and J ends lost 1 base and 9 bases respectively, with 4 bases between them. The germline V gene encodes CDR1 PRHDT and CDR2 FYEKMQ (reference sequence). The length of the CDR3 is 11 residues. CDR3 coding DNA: TGTGCCAGCAGCTTAGTTGGTGAGCAGTTCTTC. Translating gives CASSLVGEQFF.

CDR3 nucleotides: TGCGCCAGCAGCCTGGAGTTTTCGGGGAGGGGAACTGAAGCTTTCTTT. It yields the protein CASSLEFSGRGTEAFF. The V and J genes are TRBV4-3 and TRBJ1-1, with D possibly matching TRBD1 (5 bases). Germline CDR1 reads LGHNA; CDR2 reads YSLEER. V was trimmed by 4 bases and J by 5 bases, leaving 20 bases between them. The CDR3 is 16 residues long.

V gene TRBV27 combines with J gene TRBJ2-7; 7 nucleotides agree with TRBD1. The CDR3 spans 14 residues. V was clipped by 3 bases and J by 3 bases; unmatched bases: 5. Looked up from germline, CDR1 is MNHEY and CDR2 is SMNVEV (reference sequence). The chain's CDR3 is CASSFGTADYEQYF. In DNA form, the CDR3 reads TGTGCCAGCAGTTTCGGGACAGCTGACTACGAGCAGTACTTC.

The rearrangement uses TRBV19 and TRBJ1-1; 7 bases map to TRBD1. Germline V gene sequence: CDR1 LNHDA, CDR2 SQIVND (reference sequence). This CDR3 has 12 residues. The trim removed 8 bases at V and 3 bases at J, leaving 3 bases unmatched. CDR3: CASRQGYTEAFF. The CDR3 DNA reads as TGTGCCAGTCGACAGGGTTACACTGAAGCTTTCTTT.

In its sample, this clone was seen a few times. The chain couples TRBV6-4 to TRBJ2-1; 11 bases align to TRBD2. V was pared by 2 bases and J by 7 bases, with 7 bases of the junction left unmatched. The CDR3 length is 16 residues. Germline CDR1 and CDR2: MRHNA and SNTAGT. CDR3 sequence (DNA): TGTGCCAGCAGTGACCTGACTAGCGGGGAGATAAATGAGCAGTTCTTC. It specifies CASSDLTSGEINEQFF.